These T cell receptor beta chains were read from a single sample in a study of graft-versus-host responses after intestinal transplantation. Some clones are missing from TCRdb's copy, which holds only in-frame ones; the method was immunoSEQ multiplex PCR. The profile covers about 90,000 clones, with 83% appearing a single time and approximately 18% taken by the ten largest. These receptors lack a known antigen. Sequencing used unstimulated CD8+ T cells sorted from spleen or lymph node cells, obtained before intestinal transplant. The source is a human donor who received an intestinal transplant. Both conserved end residues are part of each CDR3. The D gene is left open where the match is weak. For some rows the clone size is stated as once, few or many, or as a class when expanded; others skip it.

D: TRBD2; J: TRBJ2-1; size: .; V: TRBV4-1; CDR3: CASSQMPRGAYNEQFF; DNA: TGCGCCAGCAGCCAGATGCCCCGGGGGGCCTACAATGAGCAGTTCTTC
D: TRBD1; J: TRBJ2-3; size: .; V: TRBV6-1; CDR3: CASSERLTGVTDTQYF; DNA: TGTGCCAGCAGTGAAAGGTTGACAGGGGTAACAGATACGCAGTATTTT
D: .; J: TRBJ2-5; size: .; V: TRBV7-9; CDR3: CASSPSNIGGETQYF; DNA: TGTGCCAGCAGCCCGTCTAACATAGGGGGGGAGACCCAGTACTTC
D: TRBD1; J: TRBJ1-6; size: .; V: TRBV6-1; CDR3: CASSVGQLNSPLHF; DNA: TGTGCCAGCAGTGTGGGACAGCTTAATTCACCCCTCCACTTT
D: .; J: TRBJ2-7; size: .; V: TRBV7-6; CDR3: CASSQVGGGSLYEQYF; DNA: TGTGCCAGCAGTCAAGTAGGGGGGGGCTCCCTATACGAGCAGTACTTC
D: TRBD2; J: TRBJ2-7; size: .; V: TRBV6-6; CDR3: CASSYSSGSRYEQYF; DNA: TGTGCCAGCAGTTACTCAAGCGGGAGCAGGTACGAGCAGTACTTC
D: TRBD2; J: TRBJ2-7; size: .; V: TRBV9; CDR3: CASSVGGVSEQYF; DNA: TGTGCCAGCAGCGTCGGGGGGGTCTCCGAGCAGTACTTC
D: .; J: TRBJ1-6; size: .; V: TRBV13; CDR3: CASSLALGREVNSPLHF; DNA: TGTGCCAGCAGCTTAGCTCTTGGACGGGAAGTTAATTCACCCCTCCACTTT
D: .; J: TRBJ1-6; size: .; V: TRBV2; CDR3: CASRGRVNSPLHF; DNA: TGTGCCAGCCGCGGCAGGGTGAATTCACCCCTCCACTTT
D: TRBD2; J: TRBJ2-1; size: .; V: TRBV7-8; CDR3: CASSSWTSGFYNEQFF; DNA: TGTGCCAGCAGCTCTTGGACTAGCGGATTCTACAATGAGCAGTTCTTC
D: .; J: TRBJ1-5; size: .; V: TRBV6-1; CDR3: CASSEEAYSNQPQHF; DNA: TGTGCCAGCAGTGAGGAGGCTTATAGCAATCAGCCCCAGCATTTT
D: TRBD2; J: TRBJ2-3; size: .; V: TRBV4-2; CDR3: CASSQDDGAGGLGNTQYF; DNA: TGTGCCAGCAGCCAAGATGACGGCGCGGGGGGCCTGGGGAATACGCAGTATTTT
D: TRBD1; J: TRBJ2-1; size: .; V: TRBV5-4; CDR3: CASSLARTGGFGGEQFF; DNA: TGTGCCAGCAGCTTGGCGCGGACAGGGGGCTTTGGAGGTGAGCAGTTCTTC
D: TRBD2; J: TRBJ2-3; size: once; V: TRBV2; CDR3: CASSERGAGGLTDTDTQYF; DNA: TGTGCCAGCAGTGAAAGGGGGGCGGGGGGGCTAACCGACACAGATACGCAGTATTTT
D: .; J: TRBJ2-2; size: .; V: TRBV4-1; CDR3: CASSQGMDGTGELFF; DNA: TGCGCCAGCAGCCAAGGAATGGACGGCACCGGGGAGCTGTTTTTT
D: .; J: TRBJ2-7; size: .; V: TRBV28; CDR3: CASSLDTGSYEQYF; DNA: TGTGCCAGCAGTTTAGACACAGGCTCCTACGAGCAGTACTTC
D: TRBD1; J: TRBJ1-2; size: .; V: TRBV4-2; CDR3: CASSQDPDRDSGYTF; DNA: TGTGCCAGCAGCCAAGACCCCGACAGGGATAGTGGCTACACCTTC
D: TRBD1; J: TRBJ1-2; size: .; V: TRBV12-5; CDR3: CASGLDSQGGRGYTF; DNA: TGTGCTAGTGGTTTGGATTCCCAGGGGGGTCGTGGCTACACCTTC
D: .; J: TRBJ2-3; size: .; V: TRBV6-1; CDR3: CASRNPRDTQYF; DNA: TGTGCCAGCAGGAACCCGAGAGATACGCAGTATTTT
D: .; J: TRBJ1-1; size: few; V: TRBV6-4; CDR3: CASSEGANTEAFF; DNA: TGTGCCAGCAGTGAGGGGGCGAACACTGAAGCTTTCTTT
D: .; J: TRBJ2-2; size: .; V: TRBV6-6; CDR3: CASSYLSGLNTGELFF; DNA: TGTGCCAGCAGTTACCTCTCGGGACTTAACACCGGGGAGCTGTTTTTT
D: TRBD2; J: TRBJ2-5; size: .; V: TRBV2; CDR3: CASSEARVAGGPGGWETQYF; DNA: TGTGCCAGCAGTGAAGCCAGGGTAGCGGGAGGGCCCGGGGGATGGGAGACCCAGTACTTC
D: TRBD1; J: TRBJ2-1; size: .; V: TRBV7-3; CDR3: CASSLDRTGDNEQFF; DNA: TGTGCCAGCAGCTTGGACCGCACAGGGGACAATGAGCAGTTCTTC
D: .; J: TRBJ1-1; size: .; V: TRBV7-9; CDR3: CASSSYRNTEAFF; DNA: TGTGCCAGCAGCTCTTACCGGAACACTGAAGCTTTCTTT
D: TRBD1; J: TRBJ1-2; size: .; V: TRBV7-2; CDR3: CASTASGGTNYGYTF; DNA: TGTGCCAGCACCGCCTCAGGGGGCACTAACTATGGCTACACCTTC
D: .; J: TRBJ2-3; size: .; V: TRBV25-1; CDR3: CASSAQGTPGADTQYF; DNA: TGTGCCAGCAGTGCCCAGGGGACCCCGGGGGCAGATACGCAGTATTTT
D: TRBD1; J: TRBJ2-1; size: once; V: TRBV5-1; CDR3: CASSLGTGKFF; DNA: TGCGCCAGCAGCTTGGGGACAGGGAAGTTCTTC
D: TRBD2; J: TRBJ2-7; size: few; V: TRBV4-1; CDR3: CASSPWGGAYEQYF; DNA: TGCGCCAGCAGCCCCTGGGGGGGGGCCTACGAGCAGTACTTC